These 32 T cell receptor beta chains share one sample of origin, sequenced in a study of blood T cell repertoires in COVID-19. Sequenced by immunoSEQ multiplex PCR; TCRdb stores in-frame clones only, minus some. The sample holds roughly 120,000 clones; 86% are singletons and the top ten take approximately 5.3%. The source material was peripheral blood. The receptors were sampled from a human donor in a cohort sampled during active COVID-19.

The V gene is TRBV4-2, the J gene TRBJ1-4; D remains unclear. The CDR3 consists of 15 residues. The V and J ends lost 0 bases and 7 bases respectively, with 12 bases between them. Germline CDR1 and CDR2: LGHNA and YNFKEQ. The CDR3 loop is CASSQDGVPPEKLFF. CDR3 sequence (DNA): TGTGCCAGCAGCCAAGACGGGGTCCCTCCTGAAAAACTGTTTTTT.

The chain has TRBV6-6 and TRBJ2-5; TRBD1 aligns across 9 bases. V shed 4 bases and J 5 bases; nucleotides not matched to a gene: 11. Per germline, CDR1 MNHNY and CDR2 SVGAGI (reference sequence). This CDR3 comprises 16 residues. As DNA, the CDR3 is TGTGCCAGCAGTTGGAATCCGGGGACAGGGAGGGAGACCCAGTACTTC. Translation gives CASSWNPGTGRETQYF.

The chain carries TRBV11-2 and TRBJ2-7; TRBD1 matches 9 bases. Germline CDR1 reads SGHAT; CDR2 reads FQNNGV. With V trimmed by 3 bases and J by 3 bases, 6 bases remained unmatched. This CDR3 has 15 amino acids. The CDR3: CASSFGPGQGYEQYF. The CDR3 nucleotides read TGTGCCAGCAGCTTCGGTCCGGGACAGGGCTACGAGCAGTACTTC.

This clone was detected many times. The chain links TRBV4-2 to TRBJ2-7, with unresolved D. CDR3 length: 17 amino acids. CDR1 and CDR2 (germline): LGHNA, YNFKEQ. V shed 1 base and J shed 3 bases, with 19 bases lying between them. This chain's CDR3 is CASSQVFSGGGVYEQYF. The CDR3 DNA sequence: TGTGCCAGCAGCCAAGTGTTCTCGGGTGGTGGAGTCTACGAGCAGTACTTC.

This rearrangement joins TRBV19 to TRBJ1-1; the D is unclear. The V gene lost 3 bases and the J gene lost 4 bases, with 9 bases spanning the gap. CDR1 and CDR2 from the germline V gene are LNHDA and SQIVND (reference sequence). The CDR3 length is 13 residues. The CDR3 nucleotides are TGTGCCAGTAGTATTACGGTAATCACTGAAGCTTTCTTT. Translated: CASSITVITEAFF.

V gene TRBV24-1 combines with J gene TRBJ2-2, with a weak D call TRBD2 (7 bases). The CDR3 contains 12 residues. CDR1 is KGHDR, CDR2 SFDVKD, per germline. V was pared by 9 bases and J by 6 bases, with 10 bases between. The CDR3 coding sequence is TGTGCCACCGGGAGGGGGGCCGGGGAGCTGTTTTTT. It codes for CATGRGAGELFF.

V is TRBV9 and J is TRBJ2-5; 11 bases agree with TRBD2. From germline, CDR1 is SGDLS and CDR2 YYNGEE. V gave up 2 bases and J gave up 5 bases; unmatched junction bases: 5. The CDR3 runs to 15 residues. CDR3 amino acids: CASSVLAGGMETQYF. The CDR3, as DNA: TGTGCCAGCAGCGTCCTAGCGGGAGGAATGGAGACCCAGTACTTC.

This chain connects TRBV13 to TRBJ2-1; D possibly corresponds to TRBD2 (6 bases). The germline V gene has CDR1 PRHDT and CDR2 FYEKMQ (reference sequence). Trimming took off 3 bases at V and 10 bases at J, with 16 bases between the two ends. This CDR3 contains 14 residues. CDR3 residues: CASSFNYGSNEQFF. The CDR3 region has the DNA TGTGCCAGCAGCTTCAATTACGGGAGTAACGAGCAGTTCTTC. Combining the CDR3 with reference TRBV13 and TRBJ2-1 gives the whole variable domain AAGVIQSPRHLIKEKRETATLKCYPIPRHDTVYWYQQGPGQDPQFLISFYEKMQSDKGSIPDRFSAQQFSDYHSELNMSSLELGDSALYFCASSFNYGSNEQFFGPGTRLTVL.

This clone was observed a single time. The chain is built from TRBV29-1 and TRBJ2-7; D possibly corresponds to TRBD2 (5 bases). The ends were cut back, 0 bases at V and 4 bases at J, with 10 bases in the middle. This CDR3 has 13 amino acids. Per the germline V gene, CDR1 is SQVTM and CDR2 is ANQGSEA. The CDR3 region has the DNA TGCAGCGTTGAAGATCAAGAGGGATACGAGCAGTACTTC. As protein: CSVEDQEGYEQYF.

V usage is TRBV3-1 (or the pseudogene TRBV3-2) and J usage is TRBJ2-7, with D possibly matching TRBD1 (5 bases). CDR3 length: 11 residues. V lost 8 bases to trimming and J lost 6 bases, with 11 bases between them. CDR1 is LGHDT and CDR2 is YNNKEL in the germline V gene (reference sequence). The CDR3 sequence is CASGAGSEQYF. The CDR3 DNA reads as TGTGCCAGCGGGGCCGGAAGCGAGCAGTACTTC.

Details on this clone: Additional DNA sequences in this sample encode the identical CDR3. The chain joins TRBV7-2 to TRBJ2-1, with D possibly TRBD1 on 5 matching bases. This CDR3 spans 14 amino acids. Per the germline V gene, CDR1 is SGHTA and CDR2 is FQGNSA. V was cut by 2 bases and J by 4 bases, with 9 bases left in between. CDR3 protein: CASSLSGAYNEQFF. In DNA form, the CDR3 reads TGTGCCAGCAGCTTAAGTGGGGCATACAATGAGCAGTTCTTC.

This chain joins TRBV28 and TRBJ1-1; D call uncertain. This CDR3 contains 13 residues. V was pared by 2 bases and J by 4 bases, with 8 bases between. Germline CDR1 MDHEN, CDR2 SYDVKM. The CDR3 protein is CASSLLRRTEAFF. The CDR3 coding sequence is TGTGCCAGCAGTTTACTGAGGCGCACTGAAGCTTTCTTT.

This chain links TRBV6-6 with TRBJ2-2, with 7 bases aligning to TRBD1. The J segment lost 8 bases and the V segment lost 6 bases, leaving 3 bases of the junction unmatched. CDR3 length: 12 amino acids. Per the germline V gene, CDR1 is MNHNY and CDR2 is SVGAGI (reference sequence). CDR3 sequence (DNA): TGTGCCAGCAGGTTGGACAGGGGGGAGCTGTTTTTT. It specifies CASRLDRGELFF.

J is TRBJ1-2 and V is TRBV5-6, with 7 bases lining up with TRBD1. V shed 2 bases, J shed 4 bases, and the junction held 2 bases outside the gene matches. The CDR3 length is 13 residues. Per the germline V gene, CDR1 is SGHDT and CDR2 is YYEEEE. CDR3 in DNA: TGTGCCAGCAGCTTACAGGGGACCTATGGCTACACCTTC. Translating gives CASSLQGTYGYTF.

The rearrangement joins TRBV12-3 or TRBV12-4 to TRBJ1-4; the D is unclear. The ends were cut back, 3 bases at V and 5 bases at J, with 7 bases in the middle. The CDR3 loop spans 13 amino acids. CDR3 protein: CASSLSQNEKLFF. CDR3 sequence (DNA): TGTGCCAGCAGTTTGTCCCAAAATGAAAAACTGTTTTTT.

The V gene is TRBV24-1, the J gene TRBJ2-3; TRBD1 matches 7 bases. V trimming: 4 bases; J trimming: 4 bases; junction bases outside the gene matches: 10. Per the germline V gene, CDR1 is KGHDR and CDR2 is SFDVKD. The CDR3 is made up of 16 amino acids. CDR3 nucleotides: TGTGCCACCAGTGACCGGCCGACAGGGAAGGCAGATACGCAGTATTTT. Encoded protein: CATSDRPTGKADTQYF.

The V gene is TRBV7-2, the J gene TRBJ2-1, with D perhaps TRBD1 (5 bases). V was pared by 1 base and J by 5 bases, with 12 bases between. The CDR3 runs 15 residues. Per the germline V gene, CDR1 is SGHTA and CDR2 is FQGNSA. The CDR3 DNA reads TGTGCCAGCAGCTTAGGGGGCTCGGACCACAATGAGCAGTTCTTC. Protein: CASSLGGSDHNEQFF.

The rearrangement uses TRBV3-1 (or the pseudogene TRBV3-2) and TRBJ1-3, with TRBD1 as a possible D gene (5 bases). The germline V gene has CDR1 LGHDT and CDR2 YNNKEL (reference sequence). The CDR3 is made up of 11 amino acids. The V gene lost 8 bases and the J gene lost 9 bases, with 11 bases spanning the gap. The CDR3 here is CASAGGGTIYF. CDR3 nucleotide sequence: TGTGCCAGCGCTGGGGGGGGCACCATATATTTT.

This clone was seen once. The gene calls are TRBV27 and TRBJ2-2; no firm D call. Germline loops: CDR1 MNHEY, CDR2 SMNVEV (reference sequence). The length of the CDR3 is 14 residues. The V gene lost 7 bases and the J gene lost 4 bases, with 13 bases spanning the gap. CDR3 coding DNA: TGTGCCAGCATAGGTAGCCGCGCCACCGGGGAGCTGTTTTTT. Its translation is CASIGSRATGELFF.

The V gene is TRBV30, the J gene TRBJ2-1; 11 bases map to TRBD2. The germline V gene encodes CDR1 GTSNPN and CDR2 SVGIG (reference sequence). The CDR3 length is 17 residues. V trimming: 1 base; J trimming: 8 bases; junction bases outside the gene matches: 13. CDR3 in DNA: TGTGCCTGGAGTGCCCCCGGGCTAGCGGGAGGTCCACATGAGCAGTTCTTC. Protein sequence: CAWSAPGLAGGPHEQFF. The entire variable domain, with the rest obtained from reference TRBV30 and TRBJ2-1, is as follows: SQTIHQWPATLVQPVGSPLSLECTVEGTSNPNLYWYRQAAGRGLQLLFYSVGIGQISSEVPQNLSASRPQDRQFILSSKKLLLSDSGFYLCAWSAPGLAGGPHEQFFGPGTRLTVL.

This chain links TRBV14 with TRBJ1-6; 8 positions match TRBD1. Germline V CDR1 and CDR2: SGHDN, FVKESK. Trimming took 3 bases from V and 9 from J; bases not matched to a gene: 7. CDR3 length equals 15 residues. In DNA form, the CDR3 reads TGTGCCAGCAGCCACCTAGACAGGGGCGCTTCACCCCTCCACTTT. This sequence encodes CASSHLDRGASPLHF.

CDR3 sequence reads: CAILSGGGLGSPLHF. CDR3 nucleotide sequence: TGTGCCATCCTCTCTGGGGGCGGTTTAGGTTCACCCCTCCACTTT. The V and J genes are TRBV28 and TRBJ1-6; D may be TRBD1 (6 bases). The length of the CDR3 is 15 residues. V lost 10 bases and J 9 bases, leaving 22 bases between the germline ends. The germline gives CDR1 MDHEN, CDR2 SYDVKM.

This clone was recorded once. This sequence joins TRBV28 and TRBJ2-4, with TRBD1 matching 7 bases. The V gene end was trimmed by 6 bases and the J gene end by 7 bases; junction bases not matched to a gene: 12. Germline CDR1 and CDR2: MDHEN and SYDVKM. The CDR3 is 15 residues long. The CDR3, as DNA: TGTGCCAGCAGCCCCGCCTCAGGGGGTAGGAACATTCAGTACTTC. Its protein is CASSPASGGRNIQYF.

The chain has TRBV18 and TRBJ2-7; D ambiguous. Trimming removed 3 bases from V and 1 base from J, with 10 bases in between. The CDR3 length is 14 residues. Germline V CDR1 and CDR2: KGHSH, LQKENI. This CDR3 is CASSPPVRSYEQYF. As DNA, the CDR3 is TGTGCCAGCTCACCTCCGGTGAGGTCCTACGAGCAGTACTTC. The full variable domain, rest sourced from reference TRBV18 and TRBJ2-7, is NAGVMQNPRHLVRRRGQEARLRCSPMKGHSHVYWYRQLPEEGLKFMVYLQKENIIDESGMPKERFSAEFPKEGPSILRIQQVVRGDSAAYFCASSPPVRSYEQYFGPGTRLTVT.

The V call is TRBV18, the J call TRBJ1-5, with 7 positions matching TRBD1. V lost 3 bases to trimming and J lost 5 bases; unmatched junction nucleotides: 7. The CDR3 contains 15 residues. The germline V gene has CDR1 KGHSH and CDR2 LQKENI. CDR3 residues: CASSPAGGSHQPQHF. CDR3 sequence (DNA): TGTGCCAGCTCACCGGCAGGGGGGTCCCATCAGCCCCAGCATTTT. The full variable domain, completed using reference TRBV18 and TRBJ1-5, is NAGVMQNPRHLVRRRGQEARLRCSPMKGHSHVYWYRQLPEEGLKFMVYLQKENIIDESGMPKERFSAEFPKEGPSILRIQQVVRGDSAAYFCASSPAGGSHQPQHFGDGTRLSIL.

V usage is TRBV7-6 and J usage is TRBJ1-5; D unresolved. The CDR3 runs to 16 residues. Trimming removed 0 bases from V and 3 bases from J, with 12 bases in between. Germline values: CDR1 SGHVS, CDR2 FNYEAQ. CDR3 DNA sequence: TGTGCCAGCAGCTTAGCGCCCATGGGCACCAATCAGCCCCAGCATTTT. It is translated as CASSLAPMGTNQPQHF.

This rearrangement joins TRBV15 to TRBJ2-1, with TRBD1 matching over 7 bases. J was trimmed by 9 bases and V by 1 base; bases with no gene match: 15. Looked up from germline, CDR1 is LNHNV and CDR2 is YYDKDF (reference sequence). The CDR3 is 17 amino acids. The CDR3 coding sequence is TGTGCCACCAGCAGAGTCTATGGCAGGGGGTTACGGGTTGAGCAGTTCTTC. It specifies CATSRVYGRGLRVEQFF.

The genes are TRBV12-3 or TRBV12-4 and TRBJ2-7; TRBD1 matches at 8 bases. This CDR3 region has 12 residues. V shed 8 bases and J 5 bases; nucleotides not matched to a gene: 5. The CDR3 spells CASAAGGHEQYF. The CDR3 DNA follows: TGTGCCAGCGCGGCAGGGGGCCACGAGCAGTACTTC.

The CDR3 protein is CASRGDSGFFTEAFF. The CDR3 nucleotides are TGTGCCAGCAGAGGGGACAGCGGGTTCTTCACTGAAGCTTTCTTT. This rearrangement joins TRBV25-1 to TRBJ1-1; TRBD1 matches at 7 bases. Germline lookup yields CDR1 MGHDK and CDR2 SYGVNS. This CDR3 comprises 15 residues. Trimming cost V 6 bases and J 4 bases; bases outside gene matches: 11. The whole variable domain, remainder taken from reference TRBV25-1 and TRBJ1-1, is EADIYQTPRYLVIGTGKKITLECSQTMGHDKMYWYQQDPGMELHLIHYSYGVNSTEKGDLSSESTVSRIRTEHFPLTLESARPSHTSQYLCASRGDSGFFTEAFFGQGTRLTVV.

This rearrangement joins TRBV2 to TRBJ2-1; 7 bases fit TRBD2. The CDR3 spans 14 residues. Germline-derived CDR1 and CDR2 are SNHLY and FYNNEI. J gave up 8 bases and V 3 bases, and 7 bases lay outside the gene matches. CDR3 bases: TGTGCCAGCAGTGAGTCGCGGGAGTACGATGAGCAGTTCTTC. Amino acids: CASSESREYDEQFF.

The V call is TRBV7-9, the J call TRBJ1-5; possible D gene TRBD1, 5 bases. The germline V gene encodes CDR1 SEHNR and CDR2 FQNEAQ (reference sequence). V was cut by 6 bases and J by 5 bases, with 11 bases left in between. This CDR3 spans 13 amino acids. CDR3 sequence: CASSWGEHQPQHF. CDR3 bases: TGTGCCAGCAGTTGGGGGGAACATCAGCCCCAGCATTTT.

CDR3 sequence reads: CASSPLGQGGTIGYTF. CDR3 DNA: TGTGCCAGCAGCCCCCTCGGACAGGGGGGTACTATTGGCTACACCTTC. The chain recombines TRBV5-6 with TRBJ1-2; the match to TRBD1 covers 10 bases. The CDR3 length is 16 residues. From germline, CDR1 is SGHDT and CDR2 YYEEEE. Losses at the gene ends were 4 bases for V and 7 bases for J; bases not matched to a gene: 13.